The following is a TCR beta chain sequence with its context. Its antigen remains unidentified. This sample was taken from a study of shared clonotypes between healthy human individuals. Study-wide results and limits: Relative to clonotypes present in all four donors, those not shared had lower generation probabilities.

CD45RO-negative CD8 cells positively selected for CCR7 made up the naive population, which excluded terminally differentiated effector memory CD45RA+ cells. With 0 bases removed from V and 4 bases from J, the gap between germline ends came to 9 bases. CDR1 is MNHNS and CDR2 is SASEGT in the germline V gene. The length of the CDR3 is 14 residues. Assay runs were performed at deep level. Sequencing used immunoSEQ multiplex PCR; TCRdb keeps in-frame clones, though not all of them. The sample yields around 2.1 million clones, about 92% seen once. This TCR was recovered from a man younger than 30 in good health. Some clones in this sample may be carry-over from other donors' samples. Sequencing was done on a sample of naive CD8+ T cells from PBMCs. The chain carries TRBV6-1 and TRBJ1-1; no clear D. CDR3 loop: CASSEALGVTEAFF. CDR3 sequence (DNA): TGTGCCAGCAGTGAAGCCCTTGGAGTCACTGAAGCTTTCTTT.